The entry below describes one T cell receptor (beta chain). The repertoire was sequenced with immunoSEQ multiplex PCR; TCRdb's copy has only in-frame clones and lacks some. The table lists about 120,000 clones, roughly 90% of them singletons. The data were taken from a study of control samples from healthy donors and cancer patients. The J segment lost 0 bases and the V segment lost 5 bases, leaving 15 bases of the junction unmatched. The CDR3 is made up of 18 amino acids. Germline V gene data show CDR1 as SGHVS and CDR2 as FQNEAQ. The sequenced sample consisted of blood. The TCR sequence derives from a man aged 50-59 years in good health. V usage is TRBV7-8 and J usage is TRBJ2-7, with 8 bases that match TRBD2. CDR3 in DNA: TGTGCCAGCAGCGCTCGGGGGAGCGGGGGCCTCAGCTCCTACGAGCAGTACTTC. Its protein is CASSARGSGGLSSYEQYF.